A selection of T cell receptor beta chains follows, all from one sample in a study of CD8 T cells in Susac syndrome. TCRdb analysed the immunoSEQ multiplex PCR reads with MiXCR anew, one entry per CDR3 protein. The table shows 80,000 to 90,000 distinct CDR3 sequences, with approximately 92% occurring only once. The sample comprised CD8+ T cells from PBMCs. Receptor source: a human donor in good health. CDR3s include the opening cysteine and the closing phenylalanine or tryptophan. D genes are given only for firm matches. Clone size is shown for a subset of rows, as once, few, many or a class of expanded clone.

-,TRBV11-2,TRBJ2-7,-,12,TGTGCCAGCAGGAGCCTGGCCTACGAGCAGTACTTC,CASRSLAYEQYF
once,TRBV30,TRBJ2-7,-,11,TGTGCCTGGGGGCCCCCCTACGAGCAGTACTTC,CAWGPPYEQYF
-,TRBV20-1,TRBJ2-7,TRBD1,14,TGCAGTGCTAGCGACAGGGGGGGATCCTACGAGCAGTACTTC,CSASDRGGSYEQYF
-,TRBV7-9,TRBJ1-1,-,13,TGTGCCAGCACCCCGACGGTTAACACTGAAGCTTTCTTT,CASTPTVNTEAFF
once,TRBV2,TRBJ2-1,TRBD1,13,TGTGCCAGCAAGGGACAGGGTCGTCGTGAGCAGTTCTTC,CASKGQGRREQFF
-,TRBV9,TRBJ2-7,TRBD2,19,TGTGCCAGCAGCGTATACGGGGCTAGCGGGGGGTCCGTTGGGTTCGAGCAGTACTTC,CASSVYGASGGSVGFEQYF
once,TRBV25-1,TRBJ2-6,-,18,TGTGCCAGCAGTGACATAGATGATGCAACCCCTGGGGCCAACGTCCTGACTTTC,CASSDIDDATPGANVLTF
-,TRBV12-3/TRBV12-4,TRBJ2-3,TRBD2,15,TGTGCCAGCAGTTTACAGGCGGGGGGGCCCCATACGCAGTATTTT,CASSLQAGGPHTQYF
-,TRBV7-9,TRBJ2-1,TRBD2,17,TGTGCCAGCAGCTCCTTTCTTGGAGCGGGGGGGCGTAATGAGCAGTTCTTC,CASSSFLGAGGRNEQFF
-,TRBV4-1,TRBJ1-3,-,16,TGCGCCAGCAGCCAAGATGACCAGAGATATGGAAACACCATATATTTT,CASSQDDQRYGNTIYF
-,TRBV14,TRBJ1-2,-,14,TGTGCCAGCAGCCCCCTGGGATCCGCCGGGGGCTACACCTTC,CASSPLGSAGGYTF
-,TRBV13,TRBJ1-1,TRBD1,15,TGTGCCAGCAGCTTAGAAGGGGGACAGGGGAGGGAAGCTTTCTTT,CASSLEGGQGREAFF
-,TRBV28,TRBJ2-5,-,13,TGTGCCAGCAGCCTGATACTCCAAGAGACCCAGTACTTC,CASSLILQETQYF
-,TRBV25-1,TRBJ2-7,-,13,TGTGCCAGCACCGGGGACGCCTCCTACGAGCAGTACTTC,CASTGDASYEQYF